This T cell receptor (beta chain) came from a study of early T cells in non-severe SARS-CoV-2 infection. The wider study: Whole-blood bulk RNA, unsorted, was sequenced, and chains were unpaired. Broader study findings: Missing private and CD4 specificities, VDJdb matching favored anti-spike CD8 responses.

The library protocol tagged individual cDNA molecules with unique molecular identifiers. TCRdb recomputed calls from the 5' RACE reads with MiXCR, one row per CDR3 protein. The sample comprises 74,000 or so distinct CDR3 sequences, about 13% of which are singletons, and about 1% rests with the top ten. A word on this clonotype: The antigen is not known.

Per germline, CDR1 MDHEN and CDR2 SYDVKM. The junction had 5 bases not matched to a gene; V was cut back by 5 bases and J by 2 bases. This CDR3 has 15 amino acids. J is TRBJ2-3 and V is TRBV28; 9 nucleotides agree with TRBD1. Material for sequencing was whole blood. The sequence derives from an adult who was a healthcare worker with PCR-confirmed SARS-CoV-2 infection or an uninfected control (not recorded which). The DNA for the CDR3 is TGTGCCAGCAGTGCACAGGGGGCTTACACAGATACGCAGTATTTT. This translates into CASSAQGAYTDTQYF.